This T cell receptor beta chain appears in the sequencing data of a study of T cell clones after liver transplantation. Background on the study: Apart from three HCV-positive recipients, transplants were for non-autoimmune, non-viral reasons.

Profiling relied on immunoSEQ multiplex PCR, and the TCRdb table lists in-frame clones only, not all of them. The sample has nearly 55,000 clones; about 88% are singletons. Here the sequenced sample was CD4+ T cells from blood, taken before liver transplant. This receptor was obtained from a human donor who received a liver transplant.

CDR3 residues: CASRDSSYNSPLHF. The CDR3 DNA is TGTGCCAGCAGAGATAGCTCCTATAATTCACCCCTCCACTTT. The gene calls are TRBV6-4 and TRBJ1-6; D gene uncertain. The CDR3 loop spans 14 amino acids. The germline V gene encodes CDR1 MRHNA and CDR2 SNTAGT. V dropped 6 bases and J dropped 0 bases, with 6 bases sitting between them.